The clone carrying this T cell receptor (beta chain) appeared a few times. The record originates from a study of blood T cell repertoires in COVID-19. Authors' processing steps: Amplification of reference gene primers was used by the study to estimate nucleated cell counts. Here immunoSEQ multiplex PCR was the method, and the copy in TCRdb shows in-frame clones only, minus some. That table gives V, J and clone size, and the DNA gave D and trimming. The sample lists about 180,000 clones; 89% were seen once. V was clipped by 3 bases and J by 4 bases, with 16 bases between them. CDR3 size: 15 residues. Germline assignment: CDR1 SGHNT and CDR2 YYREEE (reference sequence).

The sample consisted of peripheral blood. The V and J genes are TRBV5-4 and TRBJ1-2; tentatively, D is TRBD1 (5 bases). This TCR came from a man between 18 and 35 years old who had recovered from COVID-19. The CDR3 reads CASSWTTQGAYGYTF. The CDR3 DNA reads TGTGCCAGCAGCTGGACGACCCAAGGGGCCTATGGCTACACCTTC.